Below, 31 T cell receptor beta chains from the same sample are listed, as sequenced in a study of blood T cell repertoires in COVID-19. Clones were sequenced by immunoSEQ multiplex PCR, and TCRdb holds only the in-frame ones, with some missing. Of under 300,000 clones in the sample, approximately 84% were seen once. Sample: peripheral blood. Receptors originate from a human donor with COVID-19, enrolled during active disease. The donor label of this sample is uncertain.

The chain has TRBV12-3 or TRBV12-4 and TRBJ1-2; D ambiguous. Trimming removed 6 bases at V and 7 bases at J, with 15 bases between. The CDR3 length is 13 residues. Here the CDR3 reads CASSQREVGGYTF. The CDR3 bases are TGTGCCAGCAGCCAAAGGGAGGTGGGTGGCTACACCTTC.

J is TRBJ2-7 and V is TRBV20-1, with D uncertain. CDR3 length equals 11 residues. The germline gives CDR1 DFQATT, CDR2 SNEGSKA (reference sequence). V was pared by 3 bases and J by 2 bases, with 5 bases between. The CDR3 loop is CSARSAYEQYF. CDR3 nucleotide sequence: TGCAGTGCTAGGTCGGCCTACGAGCAGTACTTC.

J is TRBJ1-1 and V is TRBV5-4, with D perhaps TRBD1 (5 bases). V lost 1 base and J 4 bases, leaving 14 bases between the germline ends. This CDR3 has 15 amino acids. CDR1 is SGHNT and CDR2 is YYREEE in the germline V gene (reference sequence). The CDR3 bases are TGTGCCAGCAGCTTGTTGGAAGGAGGGGCCACTGAAGCTTTCTTT. It is translated as CASSLLEGGATEAFF. The variable domain in full, completed from reference TRBV5-4 and TRBJ1-1, reads ETGVTQSPTHLIKTRGQQVTLRCSSQSGHNTVSWYQQALGQGPQFIFQYYREEENGRGNFPPRFSGLQFPNYSSELNVNALELDDSALYLCASSLLEGGATEAFFGQGTRLTVV.

This chain uses TRBV4-3 with TRBJ1-1; no reliable D call. Looked up from germline, CDR1 is LGHNA and CDR2 is YSLEER. Trimming pared 3 bases from V and 5 bases from J, leaving 13 bases between. The CDR3 has 14 residues. The CDR3 DNA reads TGCGCCAGCAGCCATCTAGACCCGAGGACTGAAGCTTTCTTT. Amino acids: CASSHLDPRTEAFF.

The CDR3 spells CASRLLGGGNTEAFF. The DNA of the CDR3 is TGTGCCAGTCGACTTCTCGGGGGGGGAAACACTGAAGCTTTCTTT. V is TRBV19 and J is TRBJ1-1, with a tentative D call TRBD1 (5 bases). The ends were cut back, 8 bases at V and 2 bases at J, with 18 bases in the middle. Germline CDR1 and CDR2: LNHDA and SQIVND (reference sequence). The CDR3 extends over 15 amino acids.

The chain has TRBV28 and TRBJ2-7; 9 bases are shared with TRBD2. Germline V gene sequence: CDR1 MDHEN, CDR2 SYDVKM. The CDR3 length is 17 residues. V lost 2 bases and J lost 4; bases outside the gene matches: 12. Written as DNA, the CDR3 is TGTGCCAGCAGTTTAAGTACGGGTGTCCTAGCGGGATACGAGCAGTACTTC. Protein: CASSLSTGVLAGYEQYF.

The rearrangement uses TRBV6-5 and TRBJ1-2; a possible D gene is TRBD1 (6 bases). The germline CDR1 and CDR2 sequences are MNHEY and SVGAGI. Trimming left V 7 bases short and J 2 bases short, with 17 bases between. The CDR3 sequence is 15 residues long. The CDR3 DNA reads TGTGCCAGCAAGCTCCCAGGGGTGGAGAACTATGGCTACACCTTC. Translating it yields CASKLPGVENYGYTF.

The chain is built from TRBV6-5 and TRBJ2-7; D may be TRBD1 (6 bases). Germline CDR1 and CDR2: MNHEY and SVGAGI. Trimming cost V 0 bases and J 4 bases, with 13 bases left between them. The CDR3 has 15 amino acids. CDR3 sequence reads: CASSYSGSQGYEQYF. CDR3 DNA sequence: TGTGCCAGCAGTTACTCTGGTAGCCAGGGGTACGAGCAGTACTTC.

The rearrangement joins TRBV5-1 to TRBJ2-7; 9 nucleotides align to TRBD2. The V gene end was trimmed by 4 bases and the J gene end by 4 bases; junction bases not matched to a gene: 9. Germline CDR1 reads SGHRS; CDR2 reads YFSETQ. The CDR3 is 15 residues long. This chain's CDR3 is CASSPQTSGDYEQYF. Written as DNA, the CDR3 is TGCGCCAGCAGCCCTCAGACTAGCGGAGATTACGAGCAGTACTTC.

This rearrangement joins TRBV28 to TRBJ2-2; no reliable D call. Per germline, CDR1 MDHEN and CDR2 SYDVKM. The CDR3 has 18 residues. V shed 4 bases and J shed 4 bases, with 22 bases lying between them. The DNA of the CDR3 is TGTGCCAGCAGTTCCCGGTTAACGCCTGCTCGTCCCACCGGGGAGCTGTTTTTT. Protein product: CASSSRLTPARPTGELFF.

Of note for this clone: Other DNA sequences from this sample encode an identical CDR3 as well. This chain joins TRBV5-1 and TRBJ1-1, with no clear D. With 4 bases removed from V and 4 bases from J, the gap between germline ends came to 11 bases. Per germline, CDR1 SGHRS and CDR2 YFSETQ. CDR3 size: 13 residues. CDR3 sequence reads: CASSLRGGTEAFF. In nucleotides, the CDR3 is TGCGCCAGCAGCCTGCGAGGCGGCACTGAAGCTTTCTTT.

The CDR3 loop is CASSPGDTQYF. The CDR3 DNA is TGTGCCAGCAGTCCCGGGGATACGCAGTATTTT. The rearrangement uses TRBV28 and TRBJ2-3; no clear D. There are 11 residues in the CDR3. Per the germline V gene, CDR1 is MDHEN and CDR2 is SYDVKM. The V gene lost 5 bases and the J gene lost 6 bases, with 6 bases spanning the gap.

The rearrangement uses TRBV6-5 and TRBJ1-5, with TRBD1 matching over 7 bases. Trimming removed 2 bases from V and 9 bases from J; junction bases left unmatched: 4. The CDR3 is made up of 13 amino acids. From germline, CDR1 is MNHEY and CDR2 SVGAGI. The CDR3 loop reads CASSYGDSRPQHF. CDR3 nucleotides: TGTGCCAGCAGTTACGGGGACAGCCGGCCCCAGCATTTT.

The chain links TRBV25-1 to TRBJ1-5, with TRBD1 matching over 10 bases. After removal of 11 bases from V and 3 bases from J, the junction contained 10 bases not matched to a gene. CDR1 and CDR2 from the germline V gene are MGHDK and SYGVNS. This CDR3 has 15 residues. The CDR3 sequence: CAEGRGQGTNQPQHF. The DNA of the CDR3 is TGTGCCGAAGGTCGGGGACAGGGGACCAATCAGCCCCAGCATTTT.

The chain recombines TRBV5-6 with TRBJ2-5; 10 bases align to TRBD1. Germline values: CDR1 SGHDT, CDR2 YYEEEE. CDR3 length equals 16 residues. Trimming removed 2 bases from V and 5 bases from J; junction bases left unmatched: 9. The CDR3 loop is CASSFSRQGALETQYF. The DNA of the CDR3 is TGTGCCAGCAGCTTTAGTAGACAGGGGGCATTGGAGACCCAGTACTTC.

This chain joins TRBV5-1 and TRBJ2-7, with a possible D match to TRBD2 (6 bases). From germline, CDR1 is SGHRS and CDR2 YFSETQ. V lost 3 bases to trimming and J lost 7 bases, with 8 bases between them. The CDR3 loop spans 11 amino acids. The CDR3 loop is CASSSAGEQYF. The CDR3 DNA sequence: TGCGCCAGCAGCTCCGCGGGAGAGCAGTACTTC.

The chain has TRBV19 and TRBJ2-7; D gene ambiguous. The CDR3 has 15 amino acids. CDR1 is LNHDA, CDR2 SQIVND, per germline (reference sequence). Trimming took 3 bases from V and 6 from J, leaving 18 bases between them. In DNA, the CDR3 is TGTGCCAGTAGTATCGGCCCCCTGCGGTCCCCCGAGCAGTACTTC. Translating it yields CASSIGPLRSPEQYF.

This clone was counted only a few times. V usage is TRBV2 and J usage is TRBJ1-3; 7 bases match TRBD1. In germline, CDR1 is SNHLY, CDR2 FYNNEI. Trimming removed 2 bases from V and 2 bases from J; junction bases left unmatched: 9. CDR3 length equals 17 residues. CDR3 residues: CASSELGQATTGNTIYF. In DNA form, the CDR3 reads TGTGCCAGCAGTGAATTAGGACAGGCCACTACTGGAAACACCATATATTTT.

The chain uses TRBV6-5 and TRBJ2-1; TRBD2 is a possible D gene (6 bases). CDR3 size: 13 residues. Germline V gene data show CDR1 as MNHEY and CDR2 as SVGAGI. Trimming took off 6 bases at V and 9 bases at J, with 15 bases between the two ends. The CDR3 protein is CASRGSRGGEQFF. CDR3 bases: TGTGCCAGCAGGGGATCTAGGGGAGGTGAGCAGTTCTTC.

In DNA, the CDR3 is TGTGCCAGTAGAGCGGGACCTTCAAATTCACCCCTCCACTTT. Amino acid sequence: CASRAGPSNSPLHF. The V call is TRBV19, the J call TRBJ1-6; TRBD1 is a possible D gene (5 bases). Germline V gene data show CDR1 as LNHDA and CDR2 as SQIVND (reference sequence). The CDR3 extends over 14 amino acids. V shed 6 bases and J shed 7 bases, with 13 bases lying between them.

The chain uses TRBV7-2 and TRBJ2-1, with 11 bases that match TRBD2. Germline V gene data show CDR1 as SGHTA and CDR2 as FQGNSA. The CDR3 loop spans 15 amino acids. Unmatched junction bases numbered 1, after V lost 1 base and J lost 5 bases. The CDR3 DNA follows: TGTGCCAGCAGCTTAGTACTAGCGGGAGACAATGAGCAGTTCTTC. Its protein is CASSLVLAGDNEQFF.

The V call is TRBV3-1 (or the pseudogene TRBV3-2), the J call TRBJ2-1; 9 bases align to TRBD2. This CDR3 spans 16 amino acids. After removal of 0 bases from V and 9 bases from J, the junction contained 9 bases not matched to a gene. The germline CDR1 and CDR2 sequences are LGHDT and YNNKEL (reference sequence). This chain's CDR3 is CASSQDQREAPIEQFF. The CDR3 nucleotides read TGTGCCAGCAGCCAAGATCAGCGGGAGGCACCGATTGAGCAGTTCTTC.

This clone appeared once. The same CDR3 also results from other DNA sequences found in this sample. This rearrangement joins TRBV5-1 to TRBJ1-1; D unclear. This CDR3 has 14 amino acids. Germline V gives CDR1 SGHRS, CDR2 YFSETQ. Deletions cut 0 bases from V and 1 base from J, with 7 bases between. As DNA, the CDR3 is TGCGCCAGCAGCTTGGACGGGGAGAACACTGAAGCTTTCTTT. The encoded protein is CASSLDGENTEAFF.

The chain combines TRBV10-1 with TRBJ2-1; D may be TRBD2 (5 bases). Looked up from germline, CDR1 is WNHNN and CDR2 is SYGVQD (reference sequence). V was trimmed by 6 bases and J by 4 bases, leaving 16 bases between them. The CDR3 has 15 residues. This chain's CDR3 is CASSDYPTTYNEQFF. The CDR3 DNA is TGCGCCAGCAGCGACTACCCCACGACGTACAATGAGCAGTTCTTC.

This clone was observed a single time. The chain is built from TRBV7-9 and TRBJ1-2; TRBD1 might be the D (6 bases). Germline assignment: CDR1 SEHNR and CDR2 FQNEAQ (reference sequence). This CDR3 contains 15 residues. V lost 4 bases and J 0 bases, leaving 12 bases between the germline ends. In DNA form, the CDR3 reads TGTGCCAGCAGCTCTGGGCAGGGGACTAACTATGGCTACACCTTC. This encodes CASSSGQGTNYGYTF.

The rearrangement links TRBV6-5 to TRBJ2-3; 7 bases are a match to TRBD2. The CDR3 is 15 amino acids. V was clipped by 6 bases and J by 1 base; unmatched bases: 7. Germline CDR1 MNHEY, CDR2 SVGAGI. The CDR3 region has the DNA TGTGCCAGCAGAGCTTTAGCGGGCCGCACAGATACGCAGTATTTT. Its translation: CASRALAGRTDTQYF.

This chain links TRBV6-5 with TRBJ2-7; D gene uncertain. This CDR3 is built from 13 residues. Germline-derived CDR1 and CDR2 are MNHEY and SVGAGI. The V end lost 4 bases, the J end lost 0 bases, and 7 bases lay between the germline ends. The CDR3 region has the DNA TGTGCCAGCAGTTCAGGTTACTCCTACGAGCAGTACTTC. Its translation is CASSSGYSYEQYF.

V is TRBV28 and J is TRBJ1-6; D remains ambiguous. The CDR3 consists of 13 residues. Germline CDR1 MDHEN, CDR2 SYDVKM. V lost 1 base to trimming and J lost 10 bases, with 8 bases between them. CDR3 protein: CASSLLEQSPLHF. CDR3 coding DNA: TGTGCCAGCAGTTTATTGGAGCAATCACCCCTCCACTTT.

This sequence joins TRBV25-1 and TRBJ2-1, with 7 bases aligning to TRBD2. The CDR3 loop spans 13 amino acids. Germline CDR1 reads MGHDK; CDR2 reads SYGVNS. The V gene end was trimmed by 4 bases and the J gene end by 14 bases; junction bases not matched to a gene: 11. CDR3 DNA: TGTGCCAGCAGTGTCGTTGGGGGAGGGCCCGAGTTCTTC. It is translated as CASSVVGGGPEFF.

The gene calls are TRBV23-1 and TRBJ2-2; 10 positions match TRBD2. TRBV23-1 is an ORF for which the function is uncertain. Unmatched junction bases numbered 12, after V lost 3 bases and J lost 2 bases. The length of the CDR3 is 19 residues. CDR3 nucleotide sequence: TGCGCCAGCAGTCAGAGATTTAGCGGGAGGCCCCTAAACACCGGGGAGCTGTTTTTT. Translated, it gives CASSQRFSGRPLNTGELFF.

The CDR3 DNA reads as TGTGCCAGCAGCTTAATGCGGGAGGGGAAGACCCAGTACTTC. Protein: CASSLMREGKTQYF. The chain links TRBV11-2 to TRBJ2-5, with 9 bases matching TRBD2. This CDR3 contains 14 residues. V was pared by 2 bases and J by 6 bases, with 4 bases of the junction left unmatched. Germline loops: CDR1 SGHAT, CDR2 FQNNGV.